A single sample gave rise to the 27 T cell receptor beta chains below, sequenced in a study of cytomegalovirus exposure and HLA in healthy donors. Primers included in the PCR were 60 Vbeta and 13 Jbeta primers. Clones were read by immunoSEQ multiplex PCR, and TCRdb kept only the in-frame ones, dropping some. The table shows approximately 150,000 clones, with roughly 81% occurring only once. The sequencing input was PBMCs. These receptors were collected from a female donor in good health and CMV-seronegative.

The genes are TRBV28 and TRBJ1-2, with D possibly matching TRBD1 (6 bases). Trimming removed 3 bases at V and 7 bases at J, with 15 bases between. The germline gives CDR1 MDHEN, CDR2 SYDVKM. The CDR3 has 14 residues. The CDR3 reads CASSLSAGVRGYTF. CDR3 coding DNA: TGTGCCAGCAGTTTGTCAGCAGGGGTGCGTGGCTACACCTTC.

The chain combines TRBV6-5 with TRBJ1-4; 7 nucleotides align to TRBD1. CDR3 size: 15 residues. After removal of 7 bases from V and 10 bases from J, the junction contained 15 bases not matched to a gene. Germline-derived CDR1 and CDR2 are MNHEY and SVGAGI. The CDR3 DNA is TGTGCCAGCACCACCGGACAGGTCGGGTGGGGAAAACTGTTTTTT. Its translation is CASTTGQVGWGKLFF.

The chain's CDR3 is CASSTSTGNYGYTF. CDR3 bases: TGTGCCAGCAGCACCTCGACAGGGAACTATGGCTACACCTTC. This chain uses TRBV7-8 with TRBJ1-2; 7 nucleotides align to TRBD1. V gave up 5 bases and J gave up 2 bases; unmatched junction bases: 5. This CDR3 has 14 residues. Per the germline V gene, CDR1 is SGHVS and CDR2 is FQNEAQ.

This clone was seen more than once but under ten times. V gene TRBV12-2 combines with J gene TRBJ1-1. TRBV12-2 is designated a pseudogene. CDR3 length equals 13 residues. CDR3 nucleotides: TGTGCAAGTCGCTCTCCGGAGGGTGCTGAAGCTTTCTTT. This encodes CASRSPEGAEAFF.

The chain has TRBV6-4 and TRBJ1-2; D is undetermined. V was cut by 6 bases and J by 0 bases, with 14 bases left in between. The CDR3 has 15 amino acids. Germline V lookup: CDR1 MRHNA, CDR2 SNTAGT. The CDR3 DNA is TGTGCCAGCAGGGAGGGCGGAACTACTAACTATGGCTACACCTTC. It is translated as CASREGGTTNYGYTF.

The chain carries TRBV14 and TRBJ1-2, with 7 bases identical to TRBD1. Germline-derived CDR1 and CDR2 are SGHDN and FVKESK. This CDR3 has 18 amino acids. V shed 0 bases and J 2 bases; nucleotides not matched to a gene: 12. In DNA, the CDR3 is TGTGCCAGCAGCCAAGACACAAGACCCACGACAGGGAACTATGGCTACACCTTC. Translation: CASSQDTRPTTGNYGYTF.

V gene TRBV6-1 combines with J gene TRBJ2-2; 7 bases map to TRBD2. V dropped 4 bases and J dropped 3; count of bases not matched to a gene: 2. CDR1 and CDR2 from the germline V gene are MNHNS and SASEGT. The CDR3 has 14 amino acids. CDR3 sequence reads: CASSGSGDTGELFF. For the CDR3, the DNA is TGTGCCAGCAGTGGAAGCGGGGACACCGGGGAGCTGTTTTTT.

The gene calls are TRBV5-1 and TRBJ2-5; D may be TRBD2 (5 bases). CDR3 size: 16 residues. Germline values: CDR1 SGHRS, CDR2 YFSETQ. V shed 3 bases and J shed 5 bases, with 20 bases lying between them. CDR3 DNA: TGCGCCAGCAGCTCCACCGAGGGCTTTTACCGGGAGACCCAGTACTTC. Amino acid sequence: CASSSTEGFYRETQYF.

The V and J genes are TRBV7-6 and TRBJ1-1, with D possibly matching TRBD1 (5 bases). CDR1 and CDR2 (germline): SGHVS, FNYEAQ. Trimming removed 3 bases from V and 4 bases from J, with 9 bases in between. The CDR3 contains 13 residues. The CDR3 sequence is CASSFGQSTEAFF. CDR3 DNA: TGTGCCAGCAGCTTCGGACAAAGCACTGAAGCTTTCTTT.

The chain links TRBV6-5 to TRBJ2-4; 9 bases are a match to TRBD1. The CDR3 is made up of 15 amino acids. The ends lost 5 bases at V and 6 bases at J; junction bases unmatched: 8. Per the germline V gene, CDR1 is MNHEY and CDR2 is SVGAGI. The chain's CDR3 is CASSKPTGGGNIQYF. CDR3 DNA: TGTGCCAGCAGTAAACCGACAGGGGGGGGAAACATTCAGTACTTC.

The chain has TRBV27 and TRBJ1-5; D remains ambiguous. Between the trimmed V and J ends, which lost 0 bases and 0 bases, there was a span of 9 bases. This CDR3 has 16 amino acids. Germline loops: CDR1 MNHEY, CDR2 SMNVEV (reference sequence). CDR3 in amino acids: CASSLSGDYSNQPQHF. CDR3 bases: TGTGCCAGCAGTTTATCGGGAGACTATAGCAATCAGCCCCAGCATTTT.

On this clone: One junction end disagrees with the germline gene, perhaps due to a read error. The V gene is TRBV7-7, the J gene TRBJ2-5; 11 positions match TRBD2. The V gene's germline CDR1 is SSHAT and CDR2 FNYEAQ (reference sequence). The CDR3 is 17 residues long. The CDR3 coding sequence is TGTGCTAGCAGCCAAAAACTAGCGGGGGAGCCCTTGGGGACCCAGTACTTC. The encoded protein is CASSQKLAGEPLGTQYF.

This chain links TRBV2 with TRBJ2-3; weak D call: TRBD1 (5 bases). The CDR3 totals 14 residues. From germline, CDR1 is SNHLY and CDR2 FYNNEI. Trimming shortened V by 5 bases and J by 1 base, and 10 bases separated the two germline ends. The CDR3 region is CASSYRSRTDTQYF. In DNA form, the CDR3 reads TGTGCCAGCAGTTACAGGTCCCGCACAGATACGCAGTATTTT.

The rearrangement joins TRBV7-3 to TRBJ2-6; maybe TRBD2 (5 bases). V was shortened by 6 bases and J by 0 bases, with 12 bases between the two germline ends. This CDR3 has 16 residues. Germline CDR1 is SGHTA and CDR2 is FQGTGA. As DNA, the CDR3 is TGTGCCAGCAGTCTAACCGGGAACTCTGGGGCCAACGTCCTGACTTTC. Translating gives CASSLTGNSGANVLTF. Drawing the rest from reference TRBV7-3 and TRBJ2-6, the complete variable domain is GAGVSQTPSNKVTEKGKYVELRCDPISGHTALYWYRQSLGQGPEFLIYFQGTGAADDSGLPNDRFFAVRPEGSVSTLKIQRTERGDSAVYLCASSLTGNSGANVLTFGAGSRLTVL.

The genes are TRBV9 and TRBJ1-1; 12 bases map to TRBD1. Germline-derived CDR1 and CDR2 are SGDLS and YYNGEE. V was pared by 4 bases and J by 8 bases, with 12 bases of the junction left unmatched. The CDR3 is 16 residues long. The chain's CDR3 is CASSLTGTGGYSEAFF. The CDR3 nucleotides read TGTGCCAGCAGCTTAACCGGGACAGGGGGCTACTCGGAAGCTTTCTTT. Full variable domain (missing parts from reference TRBV9 and TRBJ1-1): DSGVTQTPKHLITATGQRVTLRCSPRSGDLSVYWYQQSLDQGLQFLIQYYNGEERAKGNILERFSAQQFPDLHSELNLSSLELGDSALYFCASSLTGTGGYSEAFFGQGTRLTVV.

The chain carries TRBV25-1 and TRBJ2-5; 13 bases align to TRBD2. Trimming took 6 bases from V and 5 from J; bases not matched to a gene: 6. The germline gives CDR1 MGHDK, CDR2 SYGVNS. The CDR3 totals 15 residues. CDR3 loop: CASRLAGGPGETQYF. As DNA, the CDR3 is TGTGCCAGCAGACTAGCGGGGGGGCCGGGGGAGACCCAGTACTTC.

The CDR3 DNA reads TGTGCCAGCAGACTTGATGGGCCCCAATACGAGCAGTACTTC. Translating it yields CASRLDGPQYEQYF. The V call is TRBV5-6, the J call TRBJ2-7; D remains unclear. V was pared by 5 bases and J by 4 bases, with 16 bases between. The germline V gene has CDR1 SGHDT and CDR2 YYEEEE. The CDR3 loop spans 14 amino acids.

This clone was counted once. The chain employs TRBV7-9 and TRBJ1-2, with TRBD1 matching 11 bases. The J segment lost 4 bases and the V segment lost 5 bases, leaving 9 bases of the junction unmatched. CDR1 and CDR2 (germline): SEHNR, FQNEAQ (reference sequence). The CDR3 is 16 residues long. In DNA, the CDR3 is TGTGCCAGCAGCCGCAAGGGACAGGGGGATGTCTATGGCTACACCTTC. The encoded protein is CASSRKGQGDVYGYTF.

The chain has TRBV18 and TRBJ2-5; 7 nucleotides agree with TRBD1. The J call may be mistaken, given a closer DNA end match to TRBJ2-7. The CDR3 runs 15 residues. Germline V CDR1 and CDR2: KGHSH, LQKENI. CDR3 loop: CASSGGQARSYEQYF. The CDR3, as DNA: TGTGCCAGCTCAGGCGGACAGGCCCGCTCCTACGAGCAGTACTTC.

In DNA, the CDR3 is TGCGCCAGCAGCTTGGTTGGGGGGATCTCCTACGAGCAGTACTTC. This encodes CASSLVGGISYEQYF. This chain uses TRBV5-1 with TRBJ2-7, with D possibly being TRBD2 (6 bases). V shed 0 bases and J shed 0 bases, with 10 bases lying between them. CDR3 length equals 15 residues. Germline-derived CDR1 and CDR2 are SGHRS and YFSETQ.

A single count supports this clone. This chain connects TRBV6-5 to TRBJ1-1; D uncertain. Per the germline V gene, CDR1 is MNHEY and CDR2 is SVGAGI. V was clipped by 4 bases and J by 1 base, with 10 bases between them. The CDR3 contains 14 residues. CDR3 nucleotide sequence: TGTGCCAGCAGTTCCGCCGGTACGAACACTGAAGCTTTCTTT. It codes for CASSSAGTNTEAFF.

This clone was picked up one time. The chain employs TRBV5-1 and TRBJ1-4, with 10 bases aligning to TRBD1. The CDR3 spans 14 residues. V gave up 7 bases and J gave up 8 bases; unmatched junction bases: 8. In germline, CDR1 is SGHRS, CDR2 YFSETQ. DNA of the CDR3: TGCGCCAGCGGTGTAGGGACAGGGGCCGAAAAACTGTTTTTT. It codes for CASGVGTGAEKLFF. Full variable domain (missing parts from reference TRBV5-1 and TRBJ1-4): KAGVTQTPRYLIKTRGQQVTLSCSPISGHRSVSWYQQTPGQGLQFLFEYFSETQRNKGNFPGRFSGRQFSNSRSEMNVSTLELGDSALYLCASGVGTGAEKLFFGSGTQLSVL.

The genes are TRBV15 and TRBJ1-6; possible D gene TRBD1, 6 bases. The CDR3 sequence is 14 residues long. V lost 4 bases, J lost 15 bases, and 19 bases lay in between. The germline V gene encodes CDR1 LNHNV and CDR2 YYDKDF (reference sequence). The CDR3 here is CATSTRDTGRILHF. CDR3 sequence (DNA): TGTGCCACCAGCACACGGGACACAGGGCGAATCCTCCACTTT.

The rearrangement uses TRBV7-3 and TRBJ2-1; 14 nucleotides match TRBD2. The CDR3 spans 15 residues. The germline V gene has CDR1 SGHTA and CDR2 FQGTGA. The V gene end was trimmed by 5 bases and the J gene end by 6 bases; junction bases not matched to a gene: 3. CDR3 in DNA: TGTGCCAGCAGCCGGGGACTAGCGGGAGCCAATGAGCAGTTCTTC. This codes for CASSRGLAGANEQFF.

V and J are TRBV29-1 and TRBJ2-5; 11 nucleotides match TRBD1. The germline gives CDR1 SQVTM, CDR2 ANQGSEA. CDR3 length: 14 residues. J was trimmed by 2 bases and V by 7 bases; bases with no gene match: 6. CDR3 DNA: TGCAGCGCAGCGGGACAGGGGGGACAAGAGACCCAGTACTTC. As protein: CSAAGQGGQETQYF.

The chain has TRBV6-5 and TRBJ2-7; TRBD1 matches at 8 bases. Per the germline V gene, CDR1 is MNHEY and CDR2 is SVGAGI. The CDR3 is made up of 15 amino acids. Unmatched junction bases numbered 5, after V lost 2 bases and J lost 2 bases. CDR3 nucleotide sequence: TGTGCCAGCAGTTACCAGGGGGCCCTACCCTACGAGCAGTACTTC. Translation: CASSYQGALPYEQYF.

This CDR3 is CASSAPRLAGIQETQYF. In nucleotides, the CDR3 is TGTGCCAGCAGTGCCCCCAGACTAGCGGGGATTCAAGAGACCCAGTACTTC. The genes are TRBV6-4 and TRBJ2-5, with TRBD2 identical over 11 bases. V dropped 4 bases and J dropped 2; count of bases not matched to a gene: 9. Germline CDR1 MRHNA, CDR2 SNTAGT. The CDR3 contains 17 residues.